These 25 T cell receptor beta chains came from one sample sequenced in a study of CD8 T cells in ankylosing spondylitis. TCRdb independently ran MiXCR on the 5' RACE reads; one entry per CDR3 protein. Of 350,000 to 400,000 distinct CDR3 sequences listed, roughly 22% were seen once; the top ten hold around 14%. Material for sequencing was blood, either unsorted or a sorted T cell fraction (not recorded which). The receptors were gathered from a male donor with ankylosing spondylitis or in good health (not recorded which).

This clonotype was detected a few times. This chain joins TRBV11-2 and TRBJ2-1, with D perhaps assigned TRBD1 or TRBD2 (5 bases each). The germline V and J ends were trimmed by 5 bases and 4 bases, with 18 bases remaining between them. Germline CDR1 reads SGHAT; CDR2 reads FQNNGV. This CDR3 is built from 16 residues. The CDR3, as DNA: TGTGCCAGCAGCCTAGGCCGGGGCTTCCCTTACAATGAGCAGTTCTTC. Translation: CASSLGRGFPYNEQFF.

This CDR3 is CASSELRLSTDTQYF. The CDR3 DNA sequence: TGTGCCAGCAGTGAATTGCGTCTTAGCACAGATACGCAGTATTTT. This chain joins TRBV25-1 and TRBJ2-3; D uncertain. Germline V CDR1 and CDR2: MGHDK, SYGVNS. This CDR3 spans 15 amino acids. Trimming cost V 1 base and J 0 bases, with 8 bases left between them.

The rearrangement joins TRBV12-3 or TRBV12-4 to TRBJ2-5; no reliable D call. V shed 1 base and J shed 9 bases, with 12 bases lying between them. This CDR3 has 13 residues. The CDR3 DNA sequence: TGTGCCAGCAGTTTAGGTTTGGTTGGGGCCCAGTACTTC. Translation gives CASSLGLVGAQYF.

V and J are TRBV20-1 and TRBJ2-1; perhaps D is TRBD1 or TRBD2 (5 bases each). Deletions cut 5 bases from V and 3 bases from J, with 14 bases between. Germline CDR1 and CDR2: DFQATT and SNEGSKA (reference sequence). The CDR3 has 14 residues. The CDR3 DNA sequence: TGCAGTGCTTCCGGGACGGATAACTACAATGAGCAGTTCTTC. Encoded protein: CSASGTDNYNEQFF.

The gene calls are TRBV29-1 and TRBJ1-1; the D gene is possibly TRBD1 (5 bases). V was trimmed by 7 bases and J by 3 bases, leaving 12 bases between them. Germline V gene data show CDR1 as SQVTM and CDR2 as ANQGSEA. The CDR3 length is 12 residues. The CDR3 here is CSAGIMDTEAFF. For the CDR3, the DNA is TGCAGCGCAGGGATTATGGACACTGAAGCTTTCTTT.

The V call is TRBV11-2, the J call TRBJ2-3; unclear D gene. This CDR3 spans 17 amino acids. With 4 bases removed from V and 0 bases from J, the gap between germline ends came to 17 bases. Germline values: CDR1 SGHAT, CDR2 FQNNGV. The CDR3 reads CASSYDPGGTSTDTQYF. CDR3 sequence (DNA): TGTGCCAGCAGCTACGATCCGGGTGGAACTAGCACAGATACGCAGTATTTT. The variable domain in full, completed from reference TRBV11-2 and TRBJ2-3, reads EAGVAQSPRYKIIEKRQSVAFWCNPISGHATLYWYQQILGQGPKLLIQFQNNGVVDDSQLPKDRFSAERLKGVDSTLKIQPAKLEDSAVYLCASSYDPGGTSTDTQYFGPGTRLTVL.

This clonotype appeared a few times. The chain is built from TRBV6-7 and TRBJ2-1; 10 bases line up with TRBD2. TRBV6-7 is labeled an ORF, and its function is uncertain. The length of the CDR3 is 14 residues. J was trimmed by 0 bases and V by 8 bases; bases with no gene match: 1. CDR3 sequence reads: CASVAGGSYNEQFF. The CDR3 bases are TGTGCCAGCGTAGCGGGGGGCTCCTACAATGAGCAGTTCTTC.

The rearrangement links TRBV28 to TRBJ2-7; D possibly corresponds to TRBD2 (6 bases). The CDR3 is made up of 14 amino acids. Germline-derived CDR1 and CDR2 are MDHEN and SYDVKM. Trimming shortened V by 7 bases and J by 5 bases, and 18 bases separated the two germline ends. DNA of the CDR3: TGTGCCAGCACCGACCGGGGGTTCATCGACGAGCAGTACTTC. As protein: CASTDRGFIDEQYF.

This clonotype has just a few counts. The J gene is TRBJ2-1, the V gene TRBV29-1; 7 bases line up with TRBD1. Germline-derived CDR1 and CDR2 are SQVTM and ANQGSEA. V was pared by 7 bases and J by 7 bases, with 7 bases of the junction left unmatched. The CDR3 loop spans 12 amino acids. In DNA, the CDR3 is TGCAGCGCAGTCAACAGGGGAAATGAGCAGTTCTTC. Protein sequence: CSAVNRGNEQFF.

The chain's CDR3 is CASSLAQGIYNEQFF. The CDR3, as DNA: TGTGCCAGCAGCTTAGCGCAAGGCATCTACAATGAGCAGTTCTTC. The chain combines TRBV7-2 with TRBJ2-1; D not certain. The germline V gene encodes CDR1 SGHTA and CDR2 FQGNSA. Trimming removed 0 bases from V and 3 bases from J, with 9 bases in between. The CDR3 has 15 amino acids. Full variable domain (outside the CDR3, taken from reference TRBV7-2 and TRBJ2-1): GAGVSQSPSNKVTEKGKDVELRCDPISGHTALYWYRQSLGQGLEFLIYFQGNSAPDKSGLPSDRFSAERTGGSVSTLTIQRTQQEDSAVYLCASSLAQGIYNEQFFGPGTRLTVL.

This chain joins TRBV6-1 and TRBJ1-1; D is unresolved. CDR3 length equals 14 residues. The germline V gene has CDR1 MNHNS and CDR2 SASEGT. V shed 2 bases and J shed 5 bases, with 12 bases lying between them. The CDR3 coding sequence is TGTGCCAGCAGTGAAAGAGCAGGAGTAACTGAAGCTTTCTTT. Translating gives CASSERAGVTEAFF.

This clonotype was recorded a few times. This chain links TRBV6-5 with TRBJ2-1; TRBD1 matches 8 bases. Losses at the gene ends were 2 bases for V and 4 bases for J; bases not matched to a gene: 7. Germline CDR1 MNHEY, CDR2 SVGAGI. The CDR3 runs 16 residues. For the CDR3, the DNA is TGTGCCAGCAGTTACCCCGACCGACAGGGGTACAATGAGCAGTTCTTC. It translates to CASSYPDRQGYNEQFF.

V usage is TRBV20-1 and J usage is TRBJ2-1, with D maybe TRBD1 (5 bases). The germline CDR1 and CDR2 sequences are DFQATT and SNEGSKA (reference sequence). V gave up 6 bases and J gave up 0 bases, with 12 bases separating them. The CDR3 covers 14 residues. The CDR3: CSALDSDSYNEQFF. The DNA of the CDR3 is TGCAGTGCCCTCGACAGCGACTCCTACAATGAGCAGTTCTTC.

This clonotype was seen a few times. The chain carries TRBV6-4 and TRBJ2-3; the D gene is possibly TRBD2 (6 bases). Germline V gene lookup returns CDR1 MRHNA and CDR2 SNTAGT. Trimming took off 8 bases at V and 3 bases at J, with 15 bases between the two ends. The CDR3 sequence is 14 residues long. The CDR3 DNA follows: TGTGCCAGCCGGGAGACTAGTGAGACAGATACGCAGTATTTT. Protein sequence: CASRETSETDTQYF.

J is TRBJ2-1 and V is TRBV12-3 or TRBV12-4; 11 bases line up with TRBD2. The CDR3 length is 15 residues. V shed 1 base, J shed 10 bases, and the junction held 6 bases outside the gene matches. CDR3 nucleotides: TGTGCCAGCAGTTTAGAACTAGCGGGGGTAGAGGAGCAGTTCTTC. Translated: CASSLELAGVEEQFF.

The chain is built from TRBV4-1 and TRBJ2-7; 9 positions match TRBD1. The CDR3 is 13 residues long. Germline V lookup: CDR1 MGHRA, CDR2 YSYEKL. The V segment lost 3 bases and the J segment 3 bases; nucleotides outside the gene matches: 0. CDR3: CASSQTGGYEQYF. In nucleotides, the CDR3 is TGCGCCAGCAGCCAGACAGGGGGCTACGAGCAGTACTTC.

V usage is TRBV6-4 and J usage is TRBJ2-1; D may be TRBD1 or TRBD2 (6 bases each). From germline, CDR1 is MRHNA and CDR2 SNTAGT. There are 15 residues in the CDR3. Trimming took 7 bases from V and 5 from J, leaving 18 bases between them. The CDR3 spells CASTDRGPLDNEQFF. In DNA form, the CDR3 reads TGTGCCAGCACCGACCGGGGGCCCCTCGACAATGAGCAGTTCTTC.

This clonotype was seen a few times. V gene TRBV28 combines with J gene TRBJ1-2; D is unresolved. The CDR3 sequence is 13 residues long. CDR1 is MDHEN, CDR2 SYDVKM, per germline. The germline V and J ends were trimmed by 1 base and 3 bases, with 6 bases remaining between them. CDR3 sequence reads: CASSLFRDYGYTF. The DNA for the CDR3 is TGTGCCAGCAGTTTATTCCGGGACTATGGCTACACCTTC.

The rearrangement uses TRBV12-3 or TRBV12-4 and TRBJ2-1, with D perhaps matching TRBD2 (7 bases). Deletions cut 7 bases from V and 8 bases from J, with 21 bases between. The CDR3 has 15 residues. This CDR3 reads CASTPGGGAYYEQFF. CDR3 nucleotides: TGTGCCAGCACCCCTGGGGGGGGGGCCTATTATGAGCAGTTCTTC.

This clonotype was detected a few times. This chain uses TRBV27 with TRBJ2-1; D unclear. Germline V CDR1 and CDR2: MNHEY, SMNVEV (reference sequence). The CDR3 loop spans 14 amino acids. V lost 5 bases and J lost 4, with 12 bases in between. This chain's CDR3 is CASSPRQLYNEQFF. The CDR3 coding sequence is TGTGCCAGCAGTCCCCGACAATTATACAATGAGCAGTTCTTC.

This clonotype was recorded many times. The chain couples TRBV18 to TRBJ2-7; D not certain. Germline V gives CDR1 KGHSH, CDR2 LQKENI. The CDR3 runs to 13 residues. Trimming removed 4 bases from V and 4 bases from J, with 11 bases in between. The CDR3 loop is CASSLDGSYEQYF. The CDR3 DNA sequence: TGTGCCAGCTCACTCGACGGAAGTTACGAGCAGTACTTC.

This clonotype appeared once. This chain joins TRBV28 and TRBJ2-7; unclear D gene. The CDR3 loop spans 11 amino acids. Deletions cut 2 bases from V and 9 bases from J, with 8 bases between. Per the germline V gene, CDR1 is MDHEN and CDR2 is SYDVKM. The CDR3 region is CASSLRTTQYF. The CDR3 nucleotides read TGTGCCAGCAGTTTACGGACGACGCAGTACTTC.

This clonotype was found a few times. The chain links TRBV5-6 to TRBJ2-7; D could derive from TRBD1 or TRBD2 (5 bases each). This CDR3 is built from 15 residues. V shed 0 bases and J shed 6 bases, with 16 bases lying between them. The germline CDR1 and CDR2 sequences are SGHDT and YYEEEE. CDR3 protein: CASSLGGFGGAEQYF. CDR3 nucleotide sequence: TGTGCCAGCAGCTTGGGGGGGTTCGGTGGGGCCGAGCAGTACTTC.

The rearrangement links TRBV20-1 to TRBJ2-7, with 8 bases that match TRBD1. The CDR3 covers 13 residues. CDR1 is DFQATT, CDR2 SNEGSKA, per germline (reference sequence). J was trimmed by 3 bases and V by 6 bases; bases with no gene match: 7. In nucleotides, the CDR3 is TGCAGTGCAAGGGACAGGAAGAACTACGAGCAGTACTTC. This sequence encodes CSARDRKNYEQYF.

V gene TRBV12-3 or TRBV12-4 combines with J gene TRBJ1-6; 10 bases are a match to TRBD1. The CDR3 spans 13 residues. V shed 4 bases, J shed 13 bases, and the junction held 4 bases outside the gene matches. Here the CDR3 DNA reads TGTGCCAGCAGTTGGGGACAGGGGTCCCCCCTCCACTTT. This gives the protein CASSWGQGSPLHF.